Shown below are 30 T cell receptor beta chains from a single sample sequenced in a study of cytomegalovirus exposure and HLA in healthy donors. PCR involved 60 Vbeta and 13 Jbeta primers. The assay was immunoSEQ multiplex PCR, and TCRdb's table has in-frame clones only and misses some. The profile shows under 200,000 clones, about 80% of them singletons. Sample: PBMCs. The receptors shown here come from a woman aged 50 to 65 in good health and CMV-seronegative.

This sequence joins TRBV4-1 and TRBJ1-6; D uncertain. CDR3 length equals 12 residues. V lost 3 bases and J 11 bases, leaving 8 bases between the germline ends. The germline gives CDR1 MGHRA, CDR2 YSYEKL. The chain's CDR3 is CASSQAGAPLHF. The CDR3 DNA reads as TGCGCCAGCAGCCAGGCGGGAGCACCCCTCCACTTT.

CDR3 region: CASSRSGTANNQPQHF. CDR3 coding DNA: TGTGCCAGCAGCCGCTCGGGGACAGCAAACAATCAGCCCCAGCATTTT. The chain combines TRBV9 with TRBJ1-5; 7 bases map to TRBD1. Germline V gene sequence: CDR1 SGDLS, CDR2 YYNGEE. The CDR3 totals 16 residues. Trimming at V came to 4 bases and at J to 3 bases, leaving 10 bases not matched to a gene.

This clone was found a few times. The chain has TRBV12-5 and TRBJ2-3; tentative D call: TRBD1 (6 bases). The V and J ends lost 9 bases and 0 bases respectively, with 16 bases between them. Germline V lookup: CDR1 LGHNT, CDR2 FRNRAP. This CDR3 contains 15 residues. The chain's CDR3 is CASSPGVVSTDTQYF. The CDR3 region has the DNA TGTGCTAGCTCCCCAGGGGTCGTTAGCACAGATACGCAGTATTTT.

This chain uses TRBV19 with TRBJ2-7; 8 nucleotides match TRBD1. CDR1 is LNHDA and CDR2 is SQIVND in the germline V gene (reference sequence). The CDR3 sequence is 14 residues long. After removal of 5 bases from V and 4 bases from J, the junction contained 7 bases not matched to a gene. The CDR3 protein is CASSGQGPVYEQYF. The CDR3 nucleotides read TGTGCCAGTAGTGGACAGGGACCTGTGTACGAGCAGTACTTC.

V and J are TRBV15 and TRBJ2-3, with TRBD1 matching 7 bases. CDR1 LNHNV and CDR2 YYDKDF come from the germline V gene (reference sequence). V was pared by 10 bases and J by 6 bases, with 13 bases of the junction left unmatched. This CDR3 is built from 14 residues. CDR3 sequence: CAIQTGPFVDTQYF. As DNA, the CDR3 is TGTGCCATACAGACAGGGCCGTTTGTTGATACGCAGTATTTT.

The rearrangement links TRBV5-1 to TRBJ2-5, with D unresolved. V dropped 4 bases and J dropped 6 bases, with 7 bases sitting between them. This CDR3 is 11 amino acids long. Germline CDR1 is SGHRS and CDR2 is YFSETQ. The CDR3 nucleotides are TGCGCCAGCAGCACACAGAAGACCCAGTACTTC. This sequence encodes CASSTQKTQYF.

This clone was seen only a few times. The chain recombines TRBV11-3 with TRBJ2-3, with a weak D call TRBD1 (6 bases). The germline V gene encodes CDR1 SGHNT and CDR2 YENEEA. The V end lost 1 base, the J end lost 4 bases, and 6 bases lay between the germline ends. CDR3 size: 13 residues. The CDR3 protein is CASSLGGPDTQYF. The CDR3 DNA follows: TGTGCCAGCAGCTTAGGGGGGCCAGATACGCAGTATTTT.

The chain joins TRBV27 to TRBJ1-4; 7 bases map to TRBD1. V shed 5 bases, J shed 10 bases, and the junction held 16 bases outside the gene matches. CDR3 length equals 16 residues. CDR1 MNHEY and CDR2 SMNVEV come from the germline V gene (reference sequence). CDR3 sequence: CASSPTGRTGLGKLFF. CDR3 in DNA: TGTGCCAGCAGTCCGACAGGGCGAACGGGTTTAGGAAAACTGTTTTTT.

This clone is a singleton in its sample. The chain combines TRBV14 with TRBJ2-7, with 7 bases identical to TRBD1. The V and J ends lost 0 bases and 3 bases, in that order; junction bases with no gene match: 5. The CDR3 runs to 15 residues. CDR1 SGHDN and CDR2 FVKESK come from the germline V gene. CDR3 sequence reads: CASSQDGTVRYEQYF. CDR3 bases: TGTGCCAGCAGCCAAGATGGGACAGTCCGCTACGAGCAGTACTTC. The variable domain in full, with the rest retrieved from reference TRBV14 and TRBJ2-7, is EAGVTQFPSHSVIEKGQTVTLRCDPISGHDNLYWYRRVMGKEIKFLLHFVKESKQDESGMPNNRFLAERTGGTYSTLKVQPAELEDSGVYFCASSQDGTVRYEQYFGPGTRLTVT.

The chain couples TRBV4-1 to TRBJ1-2, with a tentative D call TRBD1 (6 bases). Germline CDR1 is MGHRA and CDR2 is YSYEKL. The CDR3 extends over 14 amino acids. V shed 1 base and J shed 3 bases, with 9 bases lying between them. CDR3 protein: CASSQGSGDYGYTF. The CDR3 DNA follows: TGCGCCAGCAGCCAAGGGTCAGGGGACTATGGCTACACCTTC.

The V and J genes are TRBV7-9 and TRBJ2-1; 7 nucleotides line up with TRBD2. CDR3 size: 15 residues. The germline V gene has CDR1 SEHNR and CDR2 FQNEAQ (reference sequence). J gave up 4 bases and V 0 bases, and 3 bases lay outside the gene matches. The DNA for the CDR3 is TGTGCCAGCAGCTTAGCGCGGGGGATGTACAATGAGCAGTTCTTC. Translation gives CASSLARGMYNEQFF.

The rearrangement uses TRBV6-5 and TRBJ1-2; 8 bases align to TRBD1. The CDR3 is made up of 14 amino acids. The germline gives CDR1 MNHEY, CDR2 SVGAGI. V gave up 7 bases and J gave up 4 bases; unmatched junction bases: 8. CDR3: CASKIRGTGYGYTF. In DNA, the CDR3 is TGTGCCAGCAAGATCAGGGGGACAGGCTATGGCTACACCTTC.

This rearrangement joins TRBV12-2 to TRBJ1-5; the D call TRBD1 from the table was never checked on the DNA. TRBV12-2 is a pseudogene segment. This CDR3 region has 16 residues. CDR3 DNA sequence: TGTGCAAGTCGCTTCATTGGGCAGGGGATGGGTCAGCCCCAGCATTTT. This sequence encodes CASRFIGQGMGQPQHF.

The chain has TRBV5-1 and TRBJ2-3; a weak D match, TRBD1 (5 bases). Per germline, CDR1 SGHRS and CDR2 YFSETQ. The V end was cut by 0 bases, the J end by 0 bases, with 8 bases between. This CDR3 contains 15 residues. The CDR3 here is CASSLGTLSTDTQYF. The CDR3 nucleotides read TGCGCCAGCAGCTTGGGGACACTCAGCACAGATACGCAGTATTTT.

This clone showed up just once. J is TRBJ2-1 and V is TRBV9; 13 bases agree with TRBD2. Germline loops: CDR1 SGDLS, CDR2 YYNGEE. The ends lost 5 bases at V and 8 bases at J; junction bases unmatched: 7. The CDR3 is 15 residues long. Written as DNA, the CDR3 is TGTGCCAGCAGGGTGGGACTAGCGGGGTTAGATGAGCAGTTCTTC. The encoded protein is CASRVGLAGLDEQFF. Full variable domain (outside the CDR3, taken from reference TRBV9 and TRBJ2-1): DSGVTQTPKHLITATGQRVTLRCSPRSGDLSVYWYQQSLDQGLQFLIQYYNGEERAKGNILERFSAQQFPDLHSELNLSSLELGDSALYFCASRVGLAGLDEQFFGPGTRLTVL.

There are a few counts of this clone. The chain uses TRBV2 and TRBJ2-2, with TRBD2 identical over 9 bases. The CDR3 spans 15 residues. CDR1 and CDR2 (germline): SNHLY, FYNNEI. The junction had 9 bases not matched to a gene; V was cut back by 6 bases and J by 7 bases. Here the CDR3 DNA reads TGTGCCAGCAGCCTTCAGCGGGGGGAGGGCGGGGAGCTGTTTTTT. This gives the protein CASSLQRGEGGELFF.

V gene TRBV19 combines with J gene TRBJ2-3, with 9 bases identical to TRBD2. The V gene end was trimmed by 3 bases and the J gene end by 5 bases; junction bases not matched to a gene: 3. This CDR3 comprises 14 residues. The germline CDR1 and CDR2 sequences are LNHDA and SQIVND (reference sequence). In DNA form, the CDR3 reads TGTGCCAGTAGTATGGAACTAGCGGGAGATACGCAGTATTTT. It encodes CASSMELAGDTQYF.

The CDR3 bases are TGTGCCAGCAGCCTCCGACAGGGTGCTGGAAACACCATATATTTT. This sequence encodes CASSLRQGAGNTIYF. The chain links TRBV7-2 to TRBJ1-3; 7 bases are a match to TRBD1. V shed 5 bases and J 2 bases; nucleotides not matched to a gene: 6. CDR1 and CDR2 (germline): SGHTA, FQGNSA. CDR3 length: 15 residues.

The rearrangement joins TRBV18 to TRBJ1-2; 8 bases are a match to TRBD1. Germline V CDR1 and CDR2: KGHSH, LQKENI. Unmatched junction bases numbered 10, after V lost 1 base and J lost 3 bases. The CDR3 length is 17 residues. For the CDR3, the DNA is TGTGCCAGCTCACCACTAAAAGGACAGGGTTTATACTATGGCTACACCTTC. It translates to CASSPLKGQGLYYGYTF. The whole variable domain, filled in from reference TRBV18 and TRBJ1-2, reads NAGVMQNPRHLVRRRGQEARLRCSPMKGHSHVYWYRQLPEEGLKFMVYLQKENIIDESGMPKERFSAEFPKEGPSILRIQQVVRGDSAAYFCASSPLKGQGLYYGYTFGSGTRLTVV.

The J gene is TRBJ2-5, the V gene TRBV7-8; 7 bases map to TRBD1. J gave up 5 bases and V 4 bases, and 10 bases lay outside the gene matches. Germline lookup yields CDR1 SGHVS and CDR2 FQNEAQ. The CDR3 is 15 amino acids. The CDR3 protein is CASSSGRQGWETQYF. DNA of the CDR3: TGTGCCAGCAGCTCGGGGAGACAGGGTTGGGAGACCCAGTACTTC.

The chain joins TRBV28 to TRBJ1-1, with a weak D call TRBD1 (5 bases). The CDR3 loop spans 16 amino acids. Looked up from germline, CDR1 is MDHEN and CDR2 is SYDVKM. V was trimmed by 4 bases and J by 4 bases, leaving 19 bases between them. CDR3 DNA: TGTGCCAGCAGTTCCCCTGTGGGGGGAACGGGCACTGAAGCTTTCTTT. It is translated as CASSSPVGGTGTEAFF.

This clone was found once. Mismatch with germline at one junction end may stem from a read error. The V gene is TRBV7-7, the J gene TRBJ2-5; possible D gene TRBD2, 5 bases. CDR1 is SSHAT, CDR2 FNYEAQ, per germline (reference sequence). The CDR3 is 13 residues long. CDR3 DNA sequence: TGTGCTAGCAGCTTGACTCGCGGGGAGACCCAGTACTTC. Amino acid sequence: CASSLTRGETQYF. Combining the CDR3 with reference TRBV7-7 and TRBJ2-5 gives the whole variable domain GAGVSQSPRYKVTKRGQDVTLRCDPISSHATLYWYQQALGQGPEFLTYFNYEAQPDKSGLPSDRFSAERPEGSISTLTIQRTEQRDSAMYRCASSLTRGETQYFGPGTRLLVL.

This clone appeared once. This rearrangement joins TRBV5-1 to TRBJ2-7; 9 bases fit TRBD2. This CDR3 contains 15 residues. The junction had 6 bases not matched to a gene; V was cut back by 4 bases and J by 1 base. Looked up from germline, CDR1 is SGHRS and CDR2 is YFSETQ. Here the CDR3 DNA reads TGCGCCAGCAGCATGACTAGCGGCCGATCCTACGAGCAGTACTTC. Residues: CASSMTSGRSYEQYF.

The rearrangement uses TRBV6-5 and TRBJ2-7; D perhaps matches TRBD1 (6 bases). The V gene's germline CDR1 is MNHEY and CDR2 SVGAGI. With 5 bases removed from V and 3 bases from J, the gap between germline ends came to 14 bases. The CDR3 covers 14 residues. The CDR3 nucleotides read TGTGCCAGCAGTGAACAGGGTTTAGACTACGAGCAGTACTTC. Protein sequence: CASSEQGLDYEQYF.

This clone occurred once. The rearrangement uses TRBV13 and TRBJ2-3; a weak D match, TRBD2 (6 bases). CDR1 and CDR2 from the germline V gene are PRHDT and FYEKMQ (reference sequence). V was pared by 2 bases and J by 6 bases, with 15 bases between. The CDR3 has 15 residues. The CDR3, as DNA: TGTGCCAGCAGCTTATACCGGGGGACTGGGGATACGCAGTATTTT. This sequence encodes CASSLYRGTGDTQYF.

The V gene is TRBV18, the J gene TRBJ2-2; no reliable D call. The length of the CDR3 is 15 residues. Germline assignment: CDR1 KGHSH and CDR2 LQKENI. V was clipped by 5 bases and J by 1 base, with 11 bases between them. The CDR3 DNA reads TGTGCCAGCTCAGTGTTATCAGGGAACACCGGGGAGCTGTTTTTT. It codes for CASSVLSGNTGELFF.

The chain combines TRBV2 with TRBJ2-2, with 14 bases matching TRBD2. Germline V lookup: CDR1 SNHLY, CDR2 FYNNEI. The CDR3 is 20 residues long. J lost 4 bases, V lost 6 bases, and 16 bases had no gene match. The CDR3 loop is CASSQSGLAGVLLATGELFF. The CDR3 DNA reads TGTGCCAGCAGCCAATCGGGACTAGCGGGAGTGTTGTTGGCCACCGGGGAGCTGTTTTTT.

This chain links TRBV28 with TRBJ1-2; no definite D call. V lost 4 bases and J lost 5, with 11 bases in between. Germline V gene lookup returns CDR1 MDHEN and CDR2 SYDVKM. The CDR3 contains 13 residues. CDR3 region: CASSSQIGYGYTF. In nucleotides, the CDR3 is TGTGCCAGCAGTTCCCAGATCGGGTATGGCTACACCTTC.

The V call is TRBV28, the J call TRBJ1-1; D possibly corresponds to TRBD1 (6 bases). Germline values: CDR1 MDHEN, CDR2 SYDVKM. This CDR3 has 14 residues. Between the trimmed V and J ends, which lost 5 bases and 3 bases, there was a span of 13 bases. DNA for the CDR3: TGTGCCAGCAGTACAGGGTTGCGATACACTGAAGCTTTCTTT. Translation gives CASSTGLRYTEAFF.

This clone occurred once. The CDR3: CASSPSPRGETQYF. The CDR3 DNA follows: TGTGCCAGCAGCCCATCCCCCCGGGGAGAGACCCAGTACTTC. This chain uses TRBV7-6 with TRBJ2-5; possibly TRBD2 for D (5 bases). This CDR3 region has 14 residues. Germline V lookup: CDR1 SGHVS, CDR2 FNYEAQ. V gave up 5 bases and J gave up 4 bases, with 14 bases separating them. The variable domain in full, with the rest retrieved from reference TRBV7-6 and TRBJ2-5, is GAGVSQSPRYKVTKRGQDVALRCDPISGHVSLYWYRQALGQGPEFLTYFNYEAQQDKSGLPNDRFSAERPEGSISTLTIQRTEQRDSAMYRCASSPSPRGETQYFGPGTRLLVL.